These 9 T cell receptor beta chains originate from one sample sequenced in a study of patients and donors after allogeneic stem cell transplantation. Each CDR3 protein is one row after TCRdb ran MiXCR on the RT-PCR reads. The sample has approximately 200,000 distinct CDR3 sequences, 35% to 45% seen once. The sequencing sample was made of blood, either unsorted or a sorted T cell fraction (not recorded which). These receptors were taken from a human donor who was either an allogeneic HSCT recipient or a stem cell or donor lymphocyte infusion donor (not recorded which). It is not recorded whose cells these are; they may come from a transplant donor.

The gene calls are TRBV11-1 and TRBJ2-4; perhaps TRBD1 as D (5 bases). Germline CDR1 SGHAT, CDR2 FQDESV (reference sequence). This CDR3 is 14 amino acids long. Trimming took 4 bases from V and 6 from J, leaving 13 bases between them. Here the CDR3 DNA reads TGTGCCAGCAGCTCACGGACACGGGTAAACATTCAGTACTTC. The encoded protein is CASSSRTRVNIQYF. The variable domain in full, with the rest retrieved from reference TRBV11-1 and TRBJ2-4, is EAEVAQSPRYKITEKSQAVAFWCDPISGHATLYWYRQILGQGPELLVQFQDESVVDDSQLPKDRFSAERLKGVDSTLKIQPAELGDSAMYLCASSSRTRVNIQYFGAGTRLSVL.

The rearrangement links TRBV9 to TRBJ2-3, with D maybe TRBD1 (5 bases). V lost 3 bases, J lost 1 base, and 9 bases lay in between. Germline values: CDR1 SGDLS, CDR2 YYNGEE. The CDR3 runs to 14 residues. As DNA, the CDR3 is TGTGCCAGCAGCGCTGGGGCTCGCACAGATACGCAGTATTTT. Its protein product is CASSAGARTDTQYF.

The chain combines TRBV5-1 with TRBJ1-2; D is uncertain. Trimming stripped 0 bases from V and 4 bases from J, with 13 bases between. This CDR3 contains 15 residues. Germline-derived CDR1 and CDR2 are SGHRS and YFSETQ. As DNA, the CDR3 is TGCGCCAGCAGCTTGGGACACCCAAACCTCTATGGCTACACCTTC. The encoded protein is CASSLGHPNLYGYTF.

The V call is TRBV10-3, the J call TRBJ2-5; the D is unclear. V was shortened by 6 bases and J by 2 bases, with 10 bases between the two germline ends. CDR1 and CDR2 from the germline V gene are ENHRY and SYGVKD. This CDR3 comprises 13 residues. The CDR3 is CAISLRIQETQYF. As DNA, the CDR3 is TGTGCCATCAGCCTGCGGATTCAAGAGACCCAGTACTTC.

The rearrangement joins TRBV7-9 to TRBJ2-7; D is unresolved. From germline, CDR1 is SEHNR and CDR2 FQNEAQ (reference sequence). V was trimmed by 2 bases and J by 0 bases, leaving 14 bases between them. The length of the CDR3 is 16 residues. The CDR3 DNA follows: TGTGCCAGCAGCTTAACACTAAGGAGTTCCTCCTACGAGCAGTACTTC. Amino acid sequence: CASSLTLRSSSYEQYF.

The chain has TRBV30 and TRBJ1-1, with D unclear. This CDR3 contains 18 residues. The V end lost 2 bases, the J end lost 0 bases, and 22 bases lay between the germline ends. CDR1 is GTSNPN and CDR2 is SVGIG in the germline V gene (reference sequence). In DNA form, the CDR3 reads TGTGCCTGGAGTCCCCGGAGGCGCTCGTATAGAATGAACACTGAAGCTTTCTTT. Translated: CAWSPRRRSYRMNTEAFF.

This chain uses TRBV6-2 or TRBV6-3 with TRBJ2-1; D is undetermined. Trimming stripped 7 bases from V and 4 bases from J, with 17 bases between. Looked up from germline, CDR1 is MNHEY and CDR2 is SVGEGT. The CDR3 contains 15 residues. Written as DNA, the CDR3 is TGTGCCAGCATCCTTAACGAGTGGGCTTACAATGAGCAGTTCTTC. As protein: CASILNEWAYNEQFF.

This clonotype was counted a few times. The chain couples TRBV6-6 to TRBJ1-5; TRBD1 might be the D (6 bases). The CDR3 sequence is 15 residues long. V lost 5 bases and J 9 bases, leaving 20 bases between the germline ends. Germline CDR1 is MNHNY and CDR2 is SVGAGI (reference sequence). CDR3 in amino acids: CASSTEGGRQPPQHF. The CDR3 DNA reads as TGTGCCAGCAGTACCGAGGGGGGACGGCAGCCGCCCCAGCATTTT.

This clonotype was detected only a few times. The V call is TRBV12-3 or TRBV12-4, the J call TRBJ2-1; D may be TRBD1 or TRBD2 (5 bases each). The V end was cut by 7 bases, the J end by 0 bases, with 16 bases between. The CDR3 is 16 amino acids. The CDR3 is CASISEGRGSYNEQFF. The CDR3 coding sequence is TGTGCCAGCATTTCTGAGGGACGCGGCTCCTACAATGAGCAGTTCTTC.